Below are 9 T cell receptor beta chains sequenced from a single sample in a study of T cell repertoires in cytomegalovirus infection (dated by TCRdb to the late 2010s). This specimen's treatment or condition label, interpreted: in vitro stimulation with specific CMV peptide epitopes to enrich CMV-specific T cells. These TCRs' antigens remain unknown. This sample was sequenced with an Illumina HiSeq 1500. TCRdb reprocessing: public reads trimmed at Q25 with fastp, clones called with MiXCR, in-frame beta chains kept. Duplicate CDR3 protein sequences are folded into a single record with the most common DNA and genes. For this sample the table gives 450,000 to 600,000 distinct CDR3 sequences, of which 30% to 40% were detected only once. The ten largest clones add up to roughly 15% of the sample. The sequencing here drew on cultured PBMCs, taken from culture after CMV antigen stimulation. The source is a human donor in good health (CMV status not recorded). Some clones in this sample may be carry-over from other donors' samples.

CDR3 DNA: TGTGCCAGCAGCCCCGGGTCACTAGGGAACACTGAAGCTTTCTTT. It yields the protein CASSPGSLGNTEAFF. The V call is TRBV9, the J call TRBJ1-1; D ambiguous. V was cut by 4 bases and J by 1 base, with 14 bases left in between. The germline V gene encodes CDR1 SGDLS and CDR2 YYNGEE. The CDR3 runs 15 residues. The full variable domain, rest sourced from reference TRBV9 and TRBJ1-1, is DSGVTQTPKHLITATGQRVTLRCSPRSGDLSVYWYQQSLDQGLQFLIQYYNGEERAKGNILERFSAQQFPDLHSELNLSSLELGDSALYFCASSPGSLGNTEAFFGQGTRLTVV.

The CDR3 nucleotides read TGCAGTGCTAGCCCCCTTGGGGGCAATGAGCAGTTCTTC. Encoded protein: CSASPLGGNEQFF. The chain joins TRBV20-1 to TRBJ2-1, with D possibly being TRBD1 or TRBD2 (5 bases each). The germline V gene has CDR1 DFQATT and CDR2 SNEGSKA (reference sequence). V lost 3 bases to trimming and J lost 6 bases, with 12 bases between them. This CDR3 is 13 amino acids long.

In its sample, this clonotype was seen many times. V and J are TRBV7-2 and TRBJ2-1; TRBD2 matches 9 bases. J gave up 10 bases and V 2 bases, and 15 bases lay outside the gene matches. CDR1 and CDR2 from the germline V gene are SGHTA and FQGNSA. This CDR3 contains 17 residues. The CDR3 DNA is TGTGCCAGCAGCTTACCCCATAGCGGGAGCTTACAAGGAGAGCAGTTCTTC. Amino acid sequence: CASSLPHSGSLQGEQFF.

The V gene is TRBV15, the J gene TRBJ2-2, with D possibly matching TRBD1 (6 bases). Trimming pared 3 bases from V and 0 bases from J, leaving 11 bases between. Germline CDR1 and CDR2: LNHNV and YYDKDF (reference sequence). CDR3 length equals 16 residues. The CDR3 reads CATSSHRDTNTGELFF. As DNA, the CDR3 is TGTGCCACCAGCAGTCACCGGGACACGAACACCGGGGAGCTGTTTTTT.

Points on this clonotype: A single base separates this from a much larger clone, so it may be a read error. This chain's CDR3 is CASSLQGLARDTQYF. The CDR3, as DNA: TGTGCCAGCAGCTTACAGGGACTAGCAAGAGATACGCAGTATTTT. The chain uses TRBV7-2 and TRBJ2-3; 9 bases align to TRBD2. CDR1 SGHTA and CDR2 FQGNSA come from the germline V gene. The CDR3 sequence is 15 residues long. Losses at the gene ends were 2 bases for V and 5 bases for J; bases not matched to a gene: 5.

This chain connects TRBV7-2 to TRBJ1-2; the match to TRBD1 covers 8 bases. Germline V lookup: CDR1 SGHTA, CDR2 FQGNSA. This CDR3 has 14 amino acids. After removal of 1 base from V and 6 bases from J, the junction contained 4 bases not matched to a gene. The CDR3 loop is CASSLGTGFNGYTF. CDR3 DNA: TGTGCCAGCAGCTTAGGGACAGGGTTCAATGGCTACACCTTC.

The CDR3 loop is CSASRGQAANYGYTF. CDR3 nucleotides: TGCAGTGCCTCGAGGGGGCAGGCAGCTAACTATGGCTACACCTTC. This rearrangement joins TRBV20-1 to TRBJ1-2; 7 bases map to TRBD1. Germline assignment: CDR1 DFQATT and CDR2 SNEGSKA (reference sequence). Trimming cost V 6 bases and J 0 bases; bases outside gene matches: 10. There are 15 residues in the CDR3.

This clonotype has just a few counts. The V and J genes are TRBV7-3 and TRBJ2-6; D gene ambiguous. This CDR3 contains 16 residues. Germline CDR1 is SGHTA and CDR2 is FQGTGA. V lost 1 base to trimming and J lost 1 base, with 8 bases between them. The CDR3 loop is CASSLSTSSGANVLTF. The CDR3 DNA reads TGTGCCAGCAGCTTAAGCACATCTTCTGGGGCCAACGTCCTGACTTTC. The entire variable domain, with the rest obtained from reference TRBV7-3 and TRBJ2-6, is as follows: GAGVSQTPSNKVTEKGKYVELRCDPISGHTALYWYRQSLGQGPEFLIYFQGTGAADDSGLPNDRFFAVRPEGSVSTLKIQRTERGDSAVYLCASSLSTSSGANVLTFGAGSRLTVL.

The gene calls are TRBV27 and TRBJ2-7, with 8 positions matching TRBD2. The CDR3 covers 17 residues. CDR1 and CDR2 from the germline V gene are MNHEY and SMNVEV (reference sequence). V gave up 4 bases and J gave up 3 bases; unmatched junction bases: 14. CDR3 in amino acids: CASSSGGALPPYYEQYF. For the CDR3, the DNA is TGTGCCAGCAGTTCGGGAGGGGCCCTACCTCCCTACTACGAGCAGTACTTC.